The rows below give T cell receptor beta chains drawn from one sample of a study of early T cells in non-severe SARS-CoV-2 infection. TCRdb recomputed calls from the 5' RACE reads with MiXCR, one row per CDR3 protein. The sample holds over 75,000 distinct CDR3 sequences, about 15% seen once. The source material was whole blood. Receptor source: an adult who was a healthcare worker with PCR-confirmed SARS-CoV-2 infection or an uninfected control (not recorded which). The CDR3 runs from the conserved cysteine through the conserved F or W. A D gene is named only where the DNA matches it firmly. Not all rows give a size; the values are once, few, many and, for expanded clones, a class.

TRBJ2-7	TRBD2	.	TRBV4-1	TGCGCCAGCAGCCAAGATTTACGCGGGAGTTACCACGAGCAGTACTTC	CASSQDLRGSYHEQYF
TRBJ2-7	.	few	TRBV7-9	TGTGCCAGCAGCCTCGGTGACACCGGGTACTTC	CASSLGDTGYF
TRBJ2-7	.	.	TRBV7-9	TGTGCCAGCAGCTTCCGGACCTACGAGCAGTACTTC	CASSFRTYEQYF
TRBJ2-3	.	.	TRBV20-1	TGCAGTGCTAGTACCCGCACAGATACGCAGTATTTT	CSASTRTDTQYF
TRBJ1-5	.	.	TRBV4-1	TGCGCCAGCAGCCAAGAGCGACAGACATTTCAGCCCCAGCATTTT	CASSQERQTFQPQHF
TRBJ2-1	.	.	TRBV7-9	TGTGCCAGCAGCTTACCTCCCCGTAACAATGAGCAGTTCTTC	CASSLPPRNNEQFF
TRBJ2-3	.	.	TRBV5-1	TGCGCCAGCAAAGAAGGGAACACAGATACGCAGTATTTT	CASKEGNTDTQYF
TRBJ2-5	.	many	TRBV14	TGTGCCAGCAGCCAATTGCGGTGGACAGAAGAGACCCAGTACTTC	CASSQLRWTEETQYF
TRBJ2-7	.	.	TRBV20-1	TGCAGTGCTCGAAGCTTCTACGAGCAGTACTTC	CSARSFYEQYF
TRBJ1-5	.	once	TRBV6-2/TRBV6-3	TGTGCCAGCAGTTACGGCAGGGCCGTCCCGTCCCAGCATTTT	CASSYGRAVPSQHF
TRBJ2-1	.	.	TRBV7-9	TGTGCCAGCAGCTTAGCGGAGTTAAAGCAGTTCTTC	CASSLAELKQFF
TRBJ1-5	.	many	TRBV12-3/TRBV12-4	TGTGCCAGCAGACCCAGACAGAACAATTACAATCAGCCCCAGCATTTT	CASRPRQNNYNQPQHF
TRBJ1-5	.	.	TRBV2	TGTGCCAGCAGCGTCGACATGCAGCCCCAGCATTTT	CASSVDMQPQHF
TRBJ2-1	.	few	TRBV7-9	TGTGCCAGCAGCTCCGACCGACTGGTTGAGCAGTTCTTC	CASSSDRLVEQFF
TRBJ1-1	.	many	TRBV11-1	TGTGCCAGCAGCTTAGCGCTGGTGAACACTGAAGCTTTCTTT	CASSLALVNTEAFF
TRBJ2-7	TRBD1	.	TRBV5-1	TGCGCCAGCAGCGAGGCCACGGACAGGAGATTGGCGCAGTACTTC	CASSEATDRRLAQYF
TRBJ2-3	TRBD2	.	TRBV9	TGTGCCAGCAGCGTAGTCGCTAGCGGGAGTAGGGCAACGCAGTATTTT	CASSVVASGSRATQYF
TRBJ2-1	.	many	TRBV12-3/TRBV12-4	TGTGCCAGCAGTTTAGCGCCCACTCCTAGCGCGGGTGAGCAGTTCTTC	CASSLAPTPSAGEQFF
TRBJ1-1	.	few	TRBV18	TGTGCCAGCTCACCAAAGCTCATGAACACTGAAGCTTTCTTT	CASSPKLMNTEAFF
TRBJ1-1	TRBD1	many	TRBV28	TGTGCCAGCTACCGGGACAGGGGGACCACTGAAGCTTTCTTT	CASYRDRGTTEAFF
TRBJ1-1	.	few	TRBV20-1	TGCAGTGCTAGCGGGCGTGCGAACACTGAAGCTTTCTTT	CSASGRANTEAFF
TRBJ2-1	.	.	TRBV2	TGTGCCAGCAGGAGGGGGGGGCTCTACAATGAGCAGTTCTTC	CASRRGGLYNEQFF
TRBJ2-7	TRBD1	.	TRBV11-2	TGTGCCAGCAGCTTAGGCGCCCCTCGGGACAGAACGTACTTC	CASSLGAPRDRTYF
TRBJ2-1	.	.	TRBV7-2	TGTGCCAGCAGCTTACAAAACTTAGAGCAGTTCTTC	CASSLQNLEQFF
TRBJ2-7	.	once	TRBV29-1	TGCAGCGCCGCCCAGGAGACCTACGAGCAGTACTTC	CSAAQETYEQYF
TRBJ2-3	.	.	TRBV7-2	TGTGCCAGCAGCTTAGCCGTGGGAGGTTACACAGATACGCAGTATTTT	CASSLAVGGYTDTQYF
TRBJ2-3	.	once	TRBV7-3	TGTGCCAGCAGCTTGGTGGGGGGAGGCACAGATACGCAGTATTTT	CASSLVGGGTDTQYF
TRBJ2-3	TRBD2	many	TRBV6-2/TRBV6-3	TGTGCCAGCAGCCGCCGACTAGCGGGAGGGGATACGCAGTATTTT	CASSRRLAGGDTQYF
TRBJ1-4	TRBD1	many	TRBV6-5	TGTGCCAGCAGTTACAGCGTTGGGACAGGGACTGAAAAACTGTTTTTT	CASSYSVGTGTEKLFF
TRBJ1-2	TRBD1	.	TRBV29-1	TGCAGCGTTGAATCAGGGGGTGGAGGCTACACCTTC	CSVESGGGGYTF
TRBJ2-7	TRBD1	.	TRBV28	TGTGCCAGCAGTCATGGACAGGGGTACGAGCAGTACTTC	CASSHGQGYEQYF
TRBJ2-1	.	many	TRBV4-1	TGCGCCAGCAGCCCAGGGGGAACGCGGGGCCCCTACAATGAGCAGTTCTTC	CASSPGGTRGPYNEQFF
TRBJ1-1	.	.	TRBV29-1	TGCAGCGTTGTGAAGGGCACTGAAGCTTTCTTT	CSVVKGTEAFF
TRBJ2-1	TRBD2	few	TRBV12-3/TRBV12-4	TGTGCCAGCAGTTTGGGGACTAGCGGCCGAGAGCAGTTCTTC	CASSLGTSGREQFF
TRBJ2-5	TRBD1	.	TRBV10-1	TGCGCCAGCAGTGAGATAACCGGGACAGGGCAGGAGACCCAGTACTTC	CASSEITGTGQETQYF
TRBJ2-2	.	.	TRBV29-1	TGCAGCGTCGGGAGTTGGGGGGCAGAGCTGTTTTTT	CSVGSWGAELFF
TRBJ2-2	.	many	TRBV28	TGTGCCAGCAGTTTACCCTGGGGCGAGGCCGGGGAGCTGTTTTTT	CASSLPWGEAGELFF
TRBJ2-7	.	few	TRBV4-1	TGCGCCAGCAGCCAAGTAGGACGGAAGCCCTACGAGCAGTACTTC	CASSQVGRKPYEQYF
TRBJ2-7	.	few	TRBV28	TGTGCCAGCAGTTTAGAGTCTAGCGAGCAGTACTTC	CASSLESSEQYF
TRBJ1-1	.	.	TRBV27	TGTGCCAGCAGTTTATCGATGGGGACTGAAGCTTTCTTT	CASSLSMGTEAFF
TRBJ1-4	.	.	TRBV5-1	TGCGCCAGCAGCTTAGGGCCACGGGCTAATGAAAAACTGTTTTTT	CASSLGPRANEKLFF
TRBJ2-2	TRBD2	.	TRBV9	TGTGCCAGCAGCGCCTCCCAACTAGCGGGACTAACCGGGGAGCTGTTTTTT	CASSASQLAGLTGELFF
TRBJ2-1	TRBD2	few	TRBV6-6	TGTGCCAGCAGCCCGAGGAGGGAGGGAGGCAATGAGCAGTTCTTC	CASSPRREGGNEQFF
TRBJ2-2	TRBD2	few	TRBV4-1	TGCGCCAGCAGCCAAGGAAGGGGACTAGGCACCGGGGAGCTGTTTTTT	CASSQGRGLGTGELFF
TRBJ2-2	.	.	TRBV24-1	TGTGCCACCAGTGATTTGAACTGGGCCGGCACCGGGGAGCTGTTTTTT	CATSDLNWAGTGELFF
TRBJ2-1	.	few	TRBV5-1	TGCGCCAGCAGCTTGGCCTCTGGGAGCTCCTACAATGAGCAGTTCTTC	CASSLASGSSYNEQFF
TRBJ2-3	TRBD2	.	TRBV6-1	TGTGCCAGCAGTGATTCGCCGGGACTAGCCACAGATACGCAGTATTTT	CASSDSPGLATDTQYF
TRBJ1-1	.	few	TRBV9	TGTGCCAGCAGCACCCACAGTCGAGAGCATGAAGCTTTCTTT	CASSTHSREHEAFF
TRBJ2-5	TRBD2	medium-sized	TRBV20-1	TGCAGTGCTAGAGATCGGGCTAGCGGTCAAGAGACCCAGTACTTC	CSARDRASGQETQYF
TRBJ2-5	.	.	TRBV21-1	TGTGCCGCACCCCCGGAGACCCAGTACTTC	CAAPPETQYF
TRBJ2-7	.	.	TRBV6-6	TGTGCCAGCAGTTACTCCAGGGGTCCCTACGAGCAGTACTTC	CASSYSRGPYEQYF
TRBJ2-5	.	few	TRBV9	TGTGCCAGCAGCGGTCGGGACTCAGAGGTGGAGACCCAGTACTTC	CASSGRDSEVETQYF
TRBJ2-3	TRBD1	.	TRBV7-2	TGTGCCAGCAGCTTAGGTACAGGGGGAGATACGCAGTATTTT	CASSLGTGGDTQYF
TRBJ2-7	.	.	TRBV7-8	TGTGCCAGCAGCTTAGGCCACAGGCGCAACTACGAGCAGTACTTC	CASSLGHRRNYEQYF
TRBJ2-7	.	few	TRBV5-1	TGCGCCAGCAGCGTGGACACCACCTACGAGCAGTACTTC	CASSVDTTYEQYF
TRBJ2-3	.	.	TRBV9	TGTGCCAGCAGCGTAGCTGGGAATCCCAACACAGATACGCAGTATTTT	CASSVAGNPNTDTQYF
TRBJ2-5	.	few	TRBV7-8	TGTGCCAGCAGCTTGCAGGCTCTGGAGACCCAGTACTTC	CASSLQALETQYF
TRBJ2-1	.	many	TRBV7-9	TGTGCCAGCAGCTTACTAGGCTCCTACAATGAGCAGTTCTTC	CASSLLGSYNEQFF
TRBJ2-1	.	few	TRBV6-1	TGTGCCAGTGGTGCTAGTGTAGGGAATGAGCAGTTCTTC	CASGASVGNEQFF
TRBJ2-1	.	many	TRBV7-9	TGTGCCAGCAGCTTAGAGACCGGTGAGCAGTTCTTC	CASSLETGEQFF